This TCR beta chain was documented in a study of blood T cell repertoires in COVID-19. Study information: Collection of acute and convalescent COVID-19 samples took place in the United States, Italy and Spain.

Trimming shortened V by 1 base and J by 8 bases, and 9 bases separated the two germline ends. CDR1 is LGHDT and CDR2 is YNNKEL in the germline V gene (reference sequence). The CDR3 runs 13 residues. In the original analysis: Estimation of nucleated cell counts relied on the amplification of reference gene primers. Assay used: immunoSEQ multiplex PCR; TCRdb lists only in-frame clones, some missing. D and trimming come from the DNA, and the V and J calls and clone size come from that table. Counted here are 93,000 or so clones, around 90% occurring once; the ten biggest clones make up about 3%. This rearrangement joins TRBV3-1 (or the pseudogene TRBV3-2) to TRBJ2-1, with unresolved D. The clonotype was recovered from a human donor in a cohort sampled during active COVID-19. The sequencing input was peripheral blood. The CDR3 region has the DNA TGTGCCAGCAGCCAAGTTACTGCGGATGAGCAGTTCTTC. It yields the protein CASSQVTADEQFF.